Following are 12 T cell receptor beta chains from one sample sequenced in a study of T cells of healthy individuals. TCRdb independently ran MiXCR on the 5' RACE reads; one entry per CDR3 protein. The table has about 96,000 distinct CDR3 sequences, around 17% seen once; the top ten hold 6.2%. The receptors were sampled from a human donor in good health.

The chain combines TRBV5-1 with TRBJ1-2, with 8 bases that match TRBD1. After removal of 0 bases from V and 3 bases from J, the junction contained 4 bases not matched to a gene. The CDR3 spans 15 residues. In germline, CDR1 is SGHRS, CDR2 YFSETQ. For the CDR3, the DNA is TGCGCCAGCAGCTTGGTGACAGGGGCTGACTATGGCTACACCTTC. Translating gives CASSLVTGADYGYTF.

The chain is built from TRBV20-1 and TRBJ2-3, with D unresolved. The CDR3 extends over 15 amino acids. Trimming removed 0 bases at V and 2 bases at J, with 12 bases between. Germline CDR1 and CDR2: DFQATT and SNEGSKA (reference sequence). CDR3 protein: CSARDFVAFTDTQYF. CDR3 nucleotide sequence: TGCAGTGCTAGAGATTTTGTAGCCTTCACAGATACGCAGTATTTT.

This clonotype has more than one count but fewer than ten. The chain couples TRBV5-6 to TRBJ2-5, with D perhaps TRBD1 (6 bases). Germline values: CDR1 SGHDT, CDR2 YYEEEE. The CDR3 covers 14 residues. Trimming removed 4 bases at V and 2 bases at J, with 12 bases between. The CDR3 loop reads CASSGWGLQETQYF. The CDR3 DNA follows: TGTGCCAGCAGCGGGTGGGGGCTACAAGAGACCCAGTACTTC.

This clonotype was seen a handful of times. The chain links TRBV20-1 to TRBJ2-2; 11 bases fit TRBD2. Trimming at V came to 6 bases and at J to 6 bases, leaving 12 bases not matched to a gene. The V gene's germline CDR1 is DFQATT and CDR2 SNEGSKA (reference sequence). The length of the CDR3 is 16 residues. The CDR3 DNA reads TGCAGTGCCCCCAAGATAGCGGGAGGGCCTTCCGGGGAGCTGTTTTTT. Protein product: CSAPKIAGGPSGELFF.

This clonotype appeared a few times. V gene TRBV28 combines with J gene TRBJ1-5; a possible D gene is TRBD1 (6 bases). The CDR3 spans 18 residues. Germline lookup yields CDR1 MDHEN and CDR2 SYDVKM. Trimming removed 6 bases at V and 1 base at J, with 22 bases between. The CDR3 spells CASSRQVLLKDSNQPQHF. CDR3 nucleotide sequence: TGTGCCAGCAGCAGACAGGTTCTTCTAAAGGACAGCAATCAGCCCCAGCATTTT.

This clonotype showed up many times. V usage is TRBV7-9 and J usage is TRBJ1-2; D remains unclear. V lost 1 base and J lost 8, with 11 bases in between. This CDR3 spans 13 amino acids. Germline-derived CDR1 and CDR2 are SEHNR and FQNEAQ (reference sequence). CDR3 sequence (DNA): TGTGCCAGCAGCTTAGAGTCGGGATTCGGCTACACCTTC. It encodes CASSLESGFGYTF.

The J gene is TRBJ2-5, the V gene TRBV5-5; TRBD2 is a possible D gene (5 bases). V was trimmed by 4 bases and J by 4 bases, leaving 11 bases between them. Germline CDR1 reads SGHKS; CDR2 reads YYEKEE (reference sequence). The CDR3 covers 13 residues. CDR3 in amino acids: CASSPRTGETQYF. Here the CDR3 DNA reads TGTGCCAGCAGCCCCCGGACTGGAGAGACCCAGTACTTC.

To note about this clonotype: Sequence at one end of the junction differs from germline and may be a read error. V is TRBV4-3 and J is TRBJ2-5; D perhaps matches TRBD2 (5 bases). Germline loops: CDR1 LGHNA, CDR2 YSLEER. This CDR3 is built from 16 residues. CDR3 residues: CASSLRRIQETGAQYF. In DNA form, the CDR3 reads TGTGCCAGCAGCCTCAGACGGATCCAAGAGACCGGGGCCCAGTACTTC.

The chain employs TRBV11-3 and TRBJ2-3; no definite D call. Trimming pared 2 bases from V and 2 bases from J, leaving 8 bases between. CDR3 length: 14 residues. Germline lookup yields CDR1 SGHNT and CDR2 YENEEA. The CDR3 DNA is TGTGCCAGCAGCTTAAGAGGAACCACAGATACGCAGTATTTT. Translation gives CASSLRGTTDTQYF.

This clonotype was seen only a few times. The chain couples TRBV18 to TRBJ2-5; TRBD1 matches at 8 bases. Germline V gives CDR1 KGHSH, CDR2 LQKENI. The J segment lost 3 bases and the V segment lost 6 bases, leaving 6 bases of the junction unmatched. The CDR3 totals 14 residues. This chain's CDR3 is CASSADRAEETQYF. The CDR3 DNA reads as TGTGCCAGCTCCGCGGACAGGGCCGAAGAGACCCAGTACTTC.

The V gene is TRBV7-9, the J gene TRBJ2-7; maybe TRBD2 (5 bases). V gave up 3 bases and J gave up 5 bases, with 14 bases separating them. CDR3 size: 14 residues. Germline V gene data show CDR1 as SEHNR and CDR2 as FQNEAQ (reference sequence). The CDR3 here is CASSFSGRINEQYF. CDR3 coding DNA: TGTGCCAGCAGCTTCTCGGGGAGAATAAACGAGCAGTACTTC. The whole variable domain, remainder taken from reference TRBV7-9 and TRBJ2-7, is DTGVSQNPRHKITKRGQNVTFRCDPISEHNRLYWYRQTLGQGPEFLTYFQNEAQLEKSRLLSDRFSAERPKGSFSTLEIQRTEQGDSAMYLCASSFSGRINEQYFGPGTRLTVT.

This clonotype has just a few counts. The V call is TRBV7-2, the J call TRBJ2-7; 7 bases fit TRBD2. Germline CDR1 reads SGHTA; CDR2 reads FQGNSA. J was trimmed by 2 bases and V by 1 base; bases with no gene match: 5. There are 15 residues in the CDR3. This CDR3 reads CASSLGPRGAYEQYF. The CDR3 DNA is TGTGCCAGCAGCTTAGGGCCACGGGGGGCCTACGAGCAGTACTTC.